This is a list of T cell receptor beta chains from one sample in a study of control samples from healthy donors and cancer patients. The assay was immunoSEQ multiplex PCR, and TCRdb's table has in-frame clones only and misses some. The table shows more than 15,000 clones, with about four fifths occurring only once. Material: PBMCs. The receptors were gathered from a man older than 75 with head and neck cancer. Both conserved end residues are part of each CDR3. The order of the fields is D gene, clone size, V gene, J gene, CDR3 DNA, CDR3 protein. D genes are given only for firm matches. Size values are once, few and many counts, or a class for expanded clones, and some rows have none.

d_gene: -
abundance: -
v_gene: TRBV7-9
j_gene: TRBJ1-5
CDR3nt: TGTGCCAGCAGCCAGACTACATCGGCCCAGCATTTT
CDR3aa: CASSQTTSAQHF

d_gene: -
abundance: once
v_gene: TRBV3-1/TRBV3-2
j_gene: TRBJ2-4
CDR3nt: TGTGCCAGCAGCCCTAACGGGGCTCTCCTGGCCAAAAACATTCAGTACTTC
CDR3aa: CASSPNGALLAKNIQYF

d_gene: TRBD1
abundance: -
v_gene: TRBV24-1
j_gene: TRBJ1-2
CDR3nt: TGTGCCACCAGTAAAAGGACAGGGGATGGCTACACCTTC
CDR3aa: CATSKRTGDGYTF

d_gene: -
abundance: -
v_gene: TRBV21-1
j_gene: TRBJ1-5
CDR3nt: TGTGCCAGCAGCAAAGCCCCCAGGGGGCGGGATTGTCAGCCCCAGCATTTT
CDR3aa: CASSKAPRGRDCQPQHF

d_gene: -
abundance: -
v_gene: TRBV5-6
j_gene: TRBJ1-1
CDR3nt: TGTGCCAGCAGCTTGATGAACACTGAAGCTTTCTTT
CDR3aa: CASSLMNTEAFF

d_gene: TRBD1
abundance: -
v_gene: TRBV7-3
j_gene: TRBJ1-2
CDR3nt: TGTGCCAGCAGTCCCACCGGGGGAGGGCAGGGGGCTAATGGCTACACCTTC
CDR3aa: CASSPTGGGQGANGYTF

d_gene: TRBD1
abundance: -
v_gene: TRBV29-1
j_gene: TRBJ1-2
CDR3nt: TGCAGCGTTGAATCGACAGGGATCTATGGCTACACCTTC
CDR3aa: CSVESTGIYGYTF

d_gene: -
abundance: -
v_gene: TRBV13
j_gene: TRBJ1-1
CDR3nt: TGTGCCAGCAGCTTAGGAGGAGGGTATACTACTGAAGCTTTCTTT
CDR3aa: CASSLGGGYTTEAFF

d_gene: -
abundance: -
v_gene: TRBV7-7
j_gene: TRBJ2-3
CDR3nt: TGTGCCAGCAGCTTGGACTTCACAGATACGCAGTATTTT
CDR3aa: CASSLDFTDTQYF

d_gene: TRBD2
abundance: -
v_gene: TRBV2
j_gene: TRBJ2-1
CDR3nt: TGTGCCAGCAGTAGACTAGCGACAGAGAACAATGAGCAGTTCTTC
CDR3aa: CASSRLATENNEQFF

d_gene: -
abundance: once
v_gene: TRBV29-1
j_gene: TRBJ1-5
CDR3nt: TGCAGCGTGAGTTTGATCGGTCAGCCCCAGCATTTT
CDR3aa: CSVSLIGQPQHF

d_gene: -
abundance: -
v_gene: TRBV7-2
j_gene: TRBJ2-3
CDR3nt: TGTGCCAGCAGCTTAGGCACTTACACAGATACGCAGTATTTT
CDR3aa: CASSLGTYTDTQYF

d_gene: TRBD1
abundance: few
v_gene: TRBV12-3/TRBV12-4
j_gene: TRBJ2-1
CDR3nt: TGTGCCAGCAGCGAGGGGGCTGAGCAGTTCTTC
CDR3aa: CASSEGAEQFF

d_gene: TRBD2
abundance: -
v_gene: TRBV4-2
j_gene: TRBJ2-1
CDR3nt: TGTGCCAGCAGCCCGGGCGGGGGGGCCTGGAATGAGCAGTTCTTC
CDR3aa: CASSPGGGAWNEQFF

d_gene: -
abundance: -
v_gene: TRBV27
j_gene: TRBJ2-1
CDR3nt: TGTGCCAGTACGACCAGAAACAATGAGCAGTTCTTC
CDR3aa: CASTTRNNEQFF

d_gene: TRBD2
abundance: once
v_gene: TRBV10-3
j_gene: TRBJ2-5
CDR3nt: TGTGCCATCAGTGCGGGGGGGCTGGAGACCCAGTACTTC
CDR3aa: CAISAGGLETQYF